Following are 21 T cell receptor beta chains from one sample sequenced in a study of metastatic and nonmetastatic thyroid tumors. From the PCR reads, TCRdb re-called clones with MiXCR. In the table there are 10,000 to 15,000 clones, 25% to 30% of which are singletons. Thyroid surgery took place with no prior treatment in any patient. Input material: tumor tissue. The source of these receptors is a female donor with papillary thyroid cancer or a benign thyroid nodule (not recorded which). Some clones in this sample may be carry-over from other donors' samples.

By share, this clone ranks as medium-sized. The chain links TRBV24-1 to TRBJ2-1; 9 nucleotides match TRBD2. Germline loops: CDR1 KGHDR, CDR2 SFDVKD. The ends lost 4 bases at V and 1 base at J; junction bases unmatched: 4. The CDR3 extends over 16 amino acids. This chain's CDR3 is CATSEQTSGSYNEQFF. The CDR3 DNA reads TGTGCCACCAGTGAACAAACTAGCGGGTCCTACAATGAGCAGTTCTTC.

Ten or more counts support this clone. This chain connects TRBV20-1 to TRBJ2-1, with D tentatively TRBD1 (5 bases). CDR1 is DFQATT, CDR2 SNEGSKA, per germline (reference sequence). The V and J ends lost 6 bases and 6 bases respectively, with 21 bases between them. The CDR3 is 15 residues long. Written as DNA, the CDR3 is TGCAGTGCGGGGCCTCACCATAGCCCAGGCAATGAGCAGTTCTTC. Translating gives CSAGPHHSPGNEQFF.

The CDR3 sequence is CASIRGRINTEAFF. The CDR3 DNA is TGTGCCAGCATCCGAGGACGTATAAACACTGAAGCTTTCTTT. The chain recombines TRBV6-1 with TRBJ1-1; no clear D gene. Germline assignment: CDR1 MNHNS and CDR2 SASEGT. The CDR3 is made up of 14 amino acids. V lost 7 bases to trimming and J lost 2 bases, with 14 bases between them.

This clone was observed a few times. Given a much more abundant clone one base away, this may be a read error. Other DNA sequences in this specimen translate into the identical CDR3. The chain employs TRBV27 and TRBJ2-2, with D possibly being TRBD2 (5 bases). Trimming removed 6 bases at V and 5 bases at J, with 16 bases between. This CDR3 has 15 amino acids. Germline lookup yields CDR1 MNHEY and CDR2 SMNVEV (reference sequence). CDR3 DNA sequence: TGTGCCAGCAGCCCCCCCCGGGGTGGAACCGGGGAGCTGTTTTTT. Translating it yields CASSPPRGGTGELFF.

About this clone itself: The germline gene is not matched at one end of the junction; a read error may be the cause. The J gene is TRBJ2-2, the V gene TRBV6-1; the D gene is possibly TRBD2 (5 bases). The CDR3 has 14 residues. Germline V CDR1 and CDR2: MNHNS, SASEGT. The CDR3 DNA is TGTGCCAACAGTGAATCTCCGGGCACCGGGGAGCTGGTTTTT. It translates to CANSESPGTGELVF.

The V and J genes are TRBV15 and TRBJ1-2; no clear D gene. The CDR3 covers 13 residues. V dropped 8 bases and J dropped 5 bases, with 15 bases sitting between them. Germline CDR1 reads LNHNV; CDR2 reads YYDKDF (reference sequence). CDR3 amino acids: CATSCPVLYGYTF. Here the CDR3 DNA reads TGTGCCACCTCCTGCCCGGTCCTTTATGGCTACACCTTC.

This clone occurred many times. The chain combines TRBV18 with TRBJ2-1; 9 bases map to TRBD2. Germline lookup yields CDR1 KGHSH and CDR2 LQKENI. V shed 4 bases and J 7 bases; nucleotides not matched to a gene: 5. The CDR3 spans 14 residues. This chain's CDR3 is CASSLGTSKNEQFF. CDR3 sequence (DNA): TGTGCCAGCTCACTTGGGACTAGCAAAAATGAGCAGTTCTTC.

Concerning this clone: The same CDR3 arises from other DNA sequences in this sample as well. The chain uses TRBV15 and TRBJ2-7, with a tentative D call TRBD1 (6 bases). The CDR3 consists of 15 residues. Trimming took 0 bases from V and 1 from J, leaving 10 bases between them. CDR1 is LNHNV, CDR2 YYDKDF, per germline (reference sequence). The CDR3 here is CATSRDRGQSYEQYF. The CDR3 DNA reads as TGTGCCACCAGCAGAGACCGTGGACAGTCCTACGAGCAGTACTTC.

In its sample, this clone ranks as medium-sized. The J gene is TRBJ2-7, the V gene TRBV6-1, with D possibly called TRBD1 or TRBD2 (5 bases each). V lost 5 bases to trimming and J lost 2 bases, with 13 bases between them. The germline V gene encodes CDR1 MNHNS and CDR2 SASEGT. The CDR3 has 14 amino acids. CDR3 loop: CASSFHRGAYEQYF. The DNA of the CDR3 is TGTGCCAGCAGTTTTCACCGGGGCGCCTACGAGCAGTACTTC.

In this sample, this clone turned up many times. V usage is TRBV30 and J usage is TRBJ1-1, with a weak D call TRBD1 (6 bases). The length of the CDR3 is 13 residues. Germline V gene data show CDR1 as GTSNPN and CDR2 as SVGIG (reference sequence). Trimming stripped 8 bases from V and 5 bases from J, with 18 bases between. This chain's CDR3 is CARTPGGHTEAFF. CDR3 DNA sequence: TGTGCCCGGACCCCCGGGGGGCATACTGAAGCTTTCTTT.

This clone was seen a handful of times. V and J are TRBV28 and TRBJ1-2; TRBD1 matches 9 bases. With 4 bases clipped from V and 7 bases from J, the junction kept 7 bases outside the gene matches. The CDR3 extends over 14 amino acids. Germline V lookup: CDR1 MDHEN, CDR2 SYDVKM. The CDR3 bases are TGTGCCAGCAGTTCTGACAGGGGGATTATTGGCTACACCTTC. Its translation: CASSSDRGIIGYTF.

This clone appeared many times. This sample also contains other DNA sequences that code for the same CDR3. V is TRBV11-2 and J is TRBJ2-3, with D possibly matching TRBD1 (5 bases). The germline V gene encodes CDR1 SGHAT and CDR2 FQNNGV. The V end lost 4 bases, the J end lost 1 base, and 15 bases lay between the germline ends. The CDR3 is 16 amino acids. The CDR3 loop is CASSSSRGQRTDTQYF. The CDR3 coding sequence is TGTGCCAGCAGCTCCTCAAGGGGCCAACGCACAGATACGCAGTATTTT.

Many counts were recorded for this clone. The chain uses TRBV5-1 and TRBJ2-6; D call uncertain. The CDR3 runs 15 residues. CDR1 and CDR2 from the germline V gene are SGHRS and YFSETQ. The V end was cut by 0 bases, the J end by 0 bases, with 4 bases between. CDR3 sequence reads: CASSLAGSGANVLTF. Written as DNA, the CDR3 is TGCGCCAGCAGCTTGGCCGGCTCTGGGGCCAACGTCCTGACTTTC.

In this sample, this clone is medium-sized. This chain links TRBV18 with TRBJ2-1, with TRBD2 as a possible D gene (5 bases). V lost 6 bases and J lost 9, with 18 bases in between. Germline V gene sequence: CDR1 KGHSH, CDR2 LQKENI. CDR3 length equals 14 residues. For the CDR3, the DNA is TGTGCCAGCTCCGGCGCGGGCCGGCCCGTTGAGCAGTTCTTC. Its translation is CASSGAGRPVEQFF.

As regards this clone: This clone may be a read error of a much larger clone one base away. The chain combines TRBV7-9 with TRBJ2-1, with unresolved D. Germline CDR1 reads SEHNR; CDR2 reads FQNEAQ (reference sequence). V gave up 6 bases and J gave up 8 bases, with 8 bases separating them. The CDR3 consists of 11 residues. CDR3 coding DNA: TGTGCCAGCAGATCCAGAGATGAGCAGTTCTTC. It yields the protein CASRSRDEQFF.

This rearrangement joins TRBV20-1 to TRBJ1-1; D not resolved. The CDR3 contains 17 residues. Trimming pared 1 base from V and 0 bases from J, leaving 18 bases between. CDR1 and CDR2 from the germline V gene are DFQATT and SNEGSKA (reference sequence). DNA for the CDR3: TGCAGTGCTAGAGTCACCCTTCTTGGTCAGATGAACACTGAAGCTTTCTTT. Protein product: CSARVTLLGQMNTEAFF.

This chain joins TRBV2 and TRBJ2-5; maybe TRBD1 (6 bases). The V gene lost 11 bases and the J gene lost 1 base, with 11 bases spanning the gap. CDR1 is SNHLY and CDR2 is FYNNEI in the germline V gene. The CDR3 consists of 12 residues. CDR3 region: CAGQQGQETQYF. DNA for the CDR3: TGTGCCGGTCAACAGGGCCAAGAGACCCAGTACTTC.

As to this clone: Germline and junction disagree at one end, which may indicate a read error. The chain has TRBV10-2 and TRBJ2-3; 15 positions match TRBD2. The CDR3 has 18 amino acids. The germline V gene has CDR1 WSHSY and CDR2 SAAADI. In DNA, the CDR3 is TGCGCCAGCAGTGAGAGGGACCCGGGACTAGCGGGAGGAGATACGAAGTATTTT. Its protein is CASSERDPGLAGGDTKYF.

In this sample, this clone turned up once. The J gene is TRBJ1-2, the V gene TRBV11-1; weak D call: TRBD1 (6 bases). Germline CDR1 is SGHAT and CDR2 is FQDESV (reference sequence). Between the trimmed V and J ends, which lost 5 bases and 0 bases, there was a span of 19 bases. The CDR3 is 17 amino acids. CDR3 loop: CASSQTSQGFPNYGYTF. The CDR3 coding sequence is TGTGCCAGCAGCCAGACGAGTCAGGGGTTCCCTAACTATGGCTACACCTTC.

This clone rates as medium-sized (0.01 to 0.1%). J is TRBJ2-7 and V is TRBV4-2, with 9 bases fitting TRBD1. CDR1 and CDR2 (germline): LGHNA, YNFKEQ. Losses at the gene ends were 2 bases for V and 2 bases for J; bases not matched to a gene: 4. CDR3 size: 15 residues. DNA for the CDR3: TGTGCCAGCAGCCAACCGGGACAGGGAACCTACGAGCAGTACTTC. Protein product: CASSQPGQGTYEQYF.

A note on this clone: At one end, the junction sequence differs from germline, possibly due to a read error. V usage is TRBV15 and J usage is TRBJ1-2; D unclear. Germline V gene sequence: CDR1 LNHNV, CDR2 YYDKDF (reference sequence). The length of the CDR3 is 15 residues. The CDR3 sequence: CATSRDRGRNYCYTF. The CDR3 coding sequence is TGTGCCACCAGCAGAGATCGCGGCAGGAACTATTGCTACACCTTC.